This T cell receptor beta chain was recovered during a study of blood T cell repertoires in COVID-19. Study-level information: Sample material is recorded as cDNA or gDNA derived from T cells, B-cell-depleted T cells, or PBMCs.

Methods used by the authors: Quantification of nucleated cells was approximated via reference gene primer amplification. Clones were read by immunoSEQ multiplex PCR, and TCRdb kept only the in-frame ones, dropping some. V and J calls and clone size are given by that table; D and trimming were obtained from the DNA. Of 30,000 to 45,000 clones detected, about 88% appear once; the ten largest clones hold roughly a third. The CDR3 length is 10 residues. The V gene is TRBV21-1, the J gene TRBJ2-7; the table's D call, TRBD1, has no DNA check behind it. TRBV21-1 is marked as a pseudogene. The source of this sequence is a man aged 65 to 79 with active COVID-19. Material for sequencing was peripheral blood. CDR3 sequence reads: CASSKIKQYF. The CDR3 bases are TGTGCCAGCAGCAAAATCAAGCAGTACTTC.